The 5 T cell receptor beta chains in this list originate from one sample, sequenced in a study of blood T cell repertoires in COVID-19. The data were produced by immunoSEQ multiplex PCR, yet TCRdb's version contains in-frame clones alone and is incomplete. The sample has a few hundred thousand clones; 84% are singletons. The sequencing sample was made of PBMCs or T cells enriched from blood (not recorded which). The receptors come from a man under 40 with acute COVID-19.

V gene TRBV4-3 combines with J gene TRBJ1-3; possible D gene TRBD1, 6 bases. The CDR3 is made up of 14 amino acids. The ends were cut back, 0 bases at V and 7 bases at J, with 10 bases in the middle. The germline gives CDR1 LGHNA, CDR2 YSLEER. The CDR3 reads CASSQEPQGNTIYF. The DNA of the CDR3 is TGCGCCAGCAGCCAAGAGCCTCAGGGGAACACCATATATTTT.

The chain recombines TRBV5-4 with TRBJ2-2; 13 bases align to TRBD2. Germline CDR1 and CDR2: SGHNT and YYREEE (reference sequence). The junction had 7 bases not matched to a gene; V was cut back by 5 bases and J by 6 bases. This CDR3 has 16 amino acids. CDR3 sequence: CASSLGGLAGSGELFF. The CDR3, as DNA: TGTGCCAGCAGTCTGGGGGGACTAGCGGGATCCGGGGAGCTGTTTTTT.

The chain employs TRBV6-1 and TRBJ1-6; D perhaps matches TRBD1 (5 bases). The CDR3 loop spans 16 amino acids. Between the trimmed V and J ends, which lost 2 bases and 10 bases, there was a span of 18 bases. Germline CDR1 is MNHNS and CDR2 is SASEGT. Here the CDR3 DNA reads TGTGCCAGCAGTGAAATCAGGCAGGGATTAGGATCACCCCTCCACTTT. Translation gives CASSEIRQGLGSPLHF.

The chain couples TRBV5-6 to TRBJ2-1; tentative D call: TRBD2 (6 bases). The CDR3 has 17 amino acids. Trimming took 4 bases from V and 0 from J, leaving 17 bases between them. Germline values: CDR1 SGHDT, CDR2 YYEEEE. The DNA for the CDR3 is TGTGCCAGCAGCCCCTGGATCCGGGGGAGCTCCTACAATGAGCAGTTCTTC. Residues: CASSPWIRGSSYNEQFF.

In its sample, this clone was seen many times. CDR3 residues: CASSQTSGSTDTQYF. CDR3 DNA sequence: TGTGCCAGCAGCCAGACTAGCGGGAGTACAGATACGCAGTATTTT. V gene TRBV6-4 combines with J gene TRBJ2-3, with TRBD2 matching over 12 bases. This CDR3 has 15 residues. From germline, CDR1 is MRHNA and CDR2 SNTAGT. Trimming took 6 bases from V and 3 from J; bases not matched to a gene: 4.